The entry below gives a single T cell receptor beta chain sequence along with its context. The entry originates in a study of blood T cell repertoires in COVID-19. Background on the study: COVID-19 samples, acute and convalescent, were from the United States, Italy and Spain. PBMCs, B-cell-depleted T cells, or T cells were the source of the cDNA or gDNA that made up the material.

In the authors' methods: By means of reference gene primer amplification, nucleated cell counts were estimated. Libraries were prepared by immunoSEQ multiplex PCR; TCRdb keeps only in-frame clonotypes and omits some of them. V and J calls and clone size are copied from that table; D and trimming were computed from the DNA. Of around 97,000 clones in the sample, approximately 82% were seen once. CDR1 is KGHSH, CDR2 LQKENI, per germline. V gave up 0 bases and J gave up 4 bases; unmatched junction bases: 6. The CDR3 is 15 amino acids. The specimen was peripheral blood. This rearrangement joins TRBV18 to TRBJ2-7; 7 nucleotides agree with TRBD2. This TCR was recovered from a man in his 70s with acute or convalescent COVID-19. The CDR3 coding sequence is TGTGCCAGCTCACCACCAACTAGCGAGGGATACGAGCAGTACTTC. Protein sequence: CASSPPTSEGYEQYF.